This T cell receptor beta chain originates from a study of identical twins. Via MiXCR, TCRdb re-called the 5' RACE reads, giving one row per CDR3 protein. The repertoire holds roughly 500,000 distinct CDR3 sequences, with around 20% as singletons. Trimming cost V 4 bases and J 5 bases, with 12 bases left between them. Germline V gene lookup returns CDR1 MNHEY and CDR2 SVGAGI. There are 14 residues in the CDR3. The sample was also linked to a second study, of T cells expressing NK-cell markers.

Sequenced: CD4+ T cells sorted from blood. The chain joins TRBV6-5 to TRBJ1-5, with D possibly matching TRBD1 (5 bases). This TCR came from a woman between 18 and 29 years old in good health. This CDR3 is CASSSWGVDQPQHF. The CDR3, as DNA: TGTGCCAGCAGTTCCTGGGGGGTAGATCAGCCCCAGCATTTT.